The 18 T cell receptor beta chains below come from one sample, sequenced in a study of early T cells in non-severe SARS-CoV-2 infection. TCRdb used MiXCR to reprocess the 5' RACE reads, holding one entry per CDR3 protein. Of tens of thousands of distinct CDR3 sequences detected, about 14% appear once; the ten largest clones hold about a tenth. The specimen sequenced was whole blood. The receptors shown here come from an adult who was a healthcare worker with PCR-confirmed SARS-CoV-2 infection or an uninfected control (not recorded which).

This clonotype has more than one count but fewer than ten. The DNA for the CDR3 is TGTGCCAGCAGCTCTAGCGGACTTAGTGAGCAGTTCTTC. It specifies CASSSSGLSEQFF. This sequence joins TRBV7-9 and TRBJ2-1; the match to TRBD2 covers 7 bases. CDR1 and CDR2 from the germline V gene are SEHNR and FQNEAQ (reference sequence). CDR3 length equals 13 residues. Losses at the gene ends were 4 bases for V and 9 bases for J; bases not matched to a gene: 6.

The chain is built from TRBV29-1 and TRBJ2-1; 7 bases line up with TRBD1. After removal of 8 bases from V and 6 bases from J, the junction contained 10 bases not matched to a gene. Germline V CDR1 and CDR2: SQVTM, ANQGSEA. This CDR3 spans 13 amino acids. CDR3 nucleotide sequence: TGCAGCCGCCGACAGGGTTGGTTCAATGAGCAGTTCTTC. Its protein is CSRRQGWFNEQFF.

This clonotype was counted only a few times. The chain employs TRBV5-1 and TRBJ1-6; the match to TRBD1 covers 9 bases. The CDR3 extends over 15 amino acids. The ends lost 4 bases at V and 9 bases at J; junction bases unmatched: 8. Per germline, CDR1 SGHRS and CDR2 YFSETQ. CDR3 amino acids: CASSPGQGGGSPLHF. As DNA, the CDR3 is TGCGCCAGCAGCCCGGGACAGGGAGGAGGTTCACCCCTCCACTTT. Based on the CDR3 plus reference TRBV5-1 and TRBJ1-6, the full variable domain is KAGVTQTPRYLIKTRGQQVTLSCSPISGHRSVSWYQQTPGQGLQFLFEYFSETQRNKGNFPGRFSGRQFSNSRSEMNVSTLELGDSALYLCASSPGQGGGSPLHFGNGTRLTVT.

Concerning this clonotype itself: Germline and junction disagree at one end, which may indicate a read error. CDR3 DNA: TGTGCCAGCAGCTGGGGCCAACCCAGCTCTGAAAACACCATATATTTT. It codes for CASSWGQPSSENTIYF. The chain recombines TRBV12-3 or TRBV12-4 with TRBJ1-3, with D maybe TRBD1 (5 bases). The CDR3 covers 16 residues.

This clonotype was observed many times. The rearrangement joins TRBV12-5 to TRBJ2-1; D unresolved. V lost 6 bases to trimming and J lost 4 bases, with 4 bases between them. This CDR3 contains 11 residues. Germline V lookup: CDR1 LGHNT, CDR2 FRNRAP. The CDR3 DNA follows: TGTGCTAGTGGGATATACAATGAGCAGTTCTTC. As protein: CASGIYNEQFF. The full variable domain, rest sourced from reference TRBV12-5 and TRBJ2-1, is DARVTQTPRHKVTEMGQEVTMRCQPILGHNTVFWYRQTMMQGLELLAYFRNRAPLDDSGMPKDRFSAEMPDATLATLKIQPSEPRDSAVYFCASGIYNEQFFGPGTRLTVL.

This clonotype was detected a few times. The chain combines TRBV5-1 with TRBJ1-4; D is possibly TRBD1 (6 bases). V dropped 4 bases and J dropped 10 bases, with 23 bases sitting between them. From germline, CDR1 is SGHRS and CDR2 YFSETQ. This CDR3 is built from 16 residues. The CDR3 loop reads CASSPRDKINTGKLFF. In DNA form, the CDR3 reads TGCGCCAGCAGCCCCCGGGACAAGATCAACACCGGAAAACTGTTTTTT.

The table lists this clonotype with a count of one. The rearrangement uses TRBV28 and TRBJ2-5; D is unclear. This CDR3 is built from 12 residues. Germline values: CDR1 MDHEN, CDR2 SYDVKM. Deletions cut 10 bases from V and 6 bases from J, with 15 bases between. CDR3 sequence reads: CATLPPGQTQYF. The CDR3 region has the DNA TGTGCCACTTTACCTCCCGGACAGACCCAGTACTTC. The whole variable domain, filled in from reference TRBV28 and TRBJ2-5, reads DVKVTQSSRYLVKRTGEKVFLECVQDMDHENMFWYRQDPGLGLRLIYFSYDVKMKEKGDIPEGYSVSREKKERFSLILESASTNQTSMYLCATLPPGQTQYFGPGTRLLVL.

This clonotype was counted at least ten times. The rearrangement links TRBV15 to TRBJ1-1; 9 bases map to TRBD1. The CDR3 is made up of 14 amino acids. Germline V gives CDR1 LNHNV, CDR2 YYDKDF (reference sequence). Trimming at V came to 1 base and at J to 7 bases, leaving 4 bases not matched to a gene. CDR3 DNA: TGTGCCACCAGCAGAGGCGGGACAGGGATTGAAGCTTTCTTT. Translation: CATSRGGTGIEAFF.

In its sample, this clonotype is medium-sized. J is TRBJ2-3 and V is TRBV12-3 or TRBV12-4; D could derive from TRBD1 or TRBD2 (5 bases each). Trimming took off 6 bases at V and 0 bases at J, with 16 bases between the two ends. The length of the CDR3 is 16 residues. The CDR3 here is CASSLLGRTSTDTQYF. The CDR3 DNA reads as TGTGCCAGCAGCTTACTGGGACGGACTAGCACAGATACGCAGTATTTT.

V usage is TRBV28 and J usage is TRBJ1-1; 8 bases fit TRBD1. Trimming cost V 6 bases and J 10 bases; bases outside gene matches: 4. Per the germline V gene, CDR1 is MDHEN and CDR2 is SYDVKM. This CDR3 is 11 amino acids long. The CDR3 nucleotides are TGTGCCAGCAGCCCCGACAGGGGAGCTTTCTTT. The encoded protein is CASSPDRGAFF. Complete variable domain (other parts from reference TRBV28 and TRBJ1-1): DVKVTQSSRYLVKRTGEKVFLECVQDMDHENMFWYRQDPGLGLRLIYFSYDVKMKEKGDIPEGYSVSREKKERFSLILESASTNQTSMYLCASSPDRGAFFGQGTRLTVV.

The genes are TRBV20-1 and TRBJ2-3; TRBD1 aligns across 8 bases. Germline trimming cut 3 bases from V and 6 bases from J; bases unmatched to any gene: 20. The CDR3 is 18 amino acids. Per germline, CDR1 DFQATT and CDR2 SNEGSKA (reference sequence). The CDR3 here is CSASFPSNWDRTGDTQYF. DNA of the CDR3: TGCAGTGCTAGCTTCCCAAGTAATTGGGACAGGACGGGGGATACGCAGTATTTT.

The chain is built from TRBV28 and TRBJ1-2; 7 bases are a match to TRBD1. This CDR3 spans 13 amino acids. Trimming at V came to 6 bases and at J to 4 bases, leaving 5 bases not matched to a gene. The germline V gene encodes CDR1 MDHEN and CDR2 SYDVKM. CDR3 bases: TGTGCCAGCAGGGGCGGGACAGTCTATGGCTACACCTTC. It encodes CASRGGTVYGYTF.

This clonotype was detected only a few times. This rearrangement joins TRBV18 to TRBJ1-1; the D gene is possibly TRBD1 (5 bases). V was clipped by 6 bases and J by 3 bases, with 8 bases between them. Germline CDR1 is KGHSH and CDR2 is LQKENI. CDR3 length equals 12 residues. The CDR3 nucleotides are TGTGCCAGCTCGCCGACAGACACTGAAGCTTTCTTT. As protein: CASSPTDTEAFF.

The sample holds a few counts of this clonotype. The chain links TRBV11-2 to TRBJ2-7; D unclear. V lost 3 bases and J 3 bases, leaving 0 bases between the germline ends. Germline V lookup: CDR1 SGHAT, CDR2 FQNNGV. The CDR3 spans 10 residues. The CDR3 reads CASSFYEQYF. CDR3 bases: TGTGCCAGCAGCTTCTACGAGCAGTACTTC.

In this sample, this clonotype turned up a few times. The chain is built from TRBV7-2 and TRBJ2-5; weak D call: TRBD1 (5 bases). Germline V lookup: CDR1 SGHTA, CDR2 FQGNSA. The length of the CDR3 is 14 residues. V was clipped by 6 bases and J by 1 base, with 12 bases between them. CDR3 coding DNA: TGTGCCAGCAGTCACAGGTCGACCCAAGAGACCCAGTACTTC. Protein product: CASSHRSTQETQYF.

V gene TRBV7-9 combines with J gene TRBJ2-1, with a possible D match to TRBD2 (5 bases). Trimming cost V 5 bases and J 2 bases, with 16 bases left between them. Per germline, CDR1 SEHNR and CDR2 FQNEAQ (reference sequence). CDR3 size: 16 residues. For the CDR3, the DNA is TGTGCCAGCAGCCCGACGCGGGCCCCCACCTACAATGAGCAGTTCTTC. This sequence encodes CASSPTRAPTYNEQFF.

The chain employs TRBV29-1 and TRBJ1-2; D is ambiguous. Germline CDR1 is SQVTM and CDR2 is ANQGSEA. Trimming shortened V by 4 bases and J by 4 bases, and 16 bases separated the two germline ends. The CDR3 sequence is 14 residues long. The CDR3 region has the DNA TGCAGCGTTGCGATGGACCGCCTATCCTATGGCTACACCTTC. This codes for CSVAMDRLSYGYTF. The whole variable domain, filled in from reference TRBV29-1 and TRBJ1-2, reads SAVISQKPSRDICQRGTSLTIQCQVDSQVTMMFWYRQQPGQSLTLIATANQGSEATYESGFVIDKFPISRPNLTFSTLTVSNMSPEDSSIYLCSVAMDRLSYGYTFGSGTRLTVV.

This clonotype was picked up many times. V usage is TRBV11-2 and J usage is TRBJ1-4; TRBD1 matches 9 bases. The CDR3 runs 15 residues. V trimming: 4 bases; J trimming: 3 bases; junction bases outside the gene matches: 3. Germline V lookup: CDR1 SGHAT, CDR2 FQNNGV. The CDR3 loop reads CASSSDRGANEKLFF. The DNA for the CDR3 is TGTGCCAGCAGCTCGGACAGGGGAGCTAATGAAAAACTGTTTTTT.